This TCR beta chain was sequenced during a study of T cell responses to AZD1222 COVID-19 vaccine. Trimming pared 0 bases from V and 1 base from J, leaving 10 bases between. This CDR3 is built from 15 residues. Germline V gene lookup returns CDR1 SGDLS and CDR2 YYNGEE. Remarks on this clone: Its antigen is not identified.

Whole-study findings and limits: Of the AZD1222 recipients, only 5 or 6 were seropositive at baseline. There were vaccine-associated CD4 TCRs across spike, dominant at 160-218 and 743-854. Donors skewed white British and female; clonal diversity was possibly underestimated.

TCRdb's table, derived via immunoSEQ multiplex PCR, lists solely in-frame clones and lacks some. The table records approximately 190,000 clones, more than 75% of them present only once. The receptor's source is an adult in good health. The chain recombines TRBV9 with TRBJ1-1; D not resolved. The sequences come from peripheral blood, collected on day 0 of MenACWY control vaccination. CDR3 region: CASSVVIGPNTEAFF. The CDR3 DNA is TGTGCCAGCAGCGTAGTCATAGGGCCGAACACTGAAGCTTTCTTT.